Each of the 8 T cell receptor beta chains below was sequenced from the same sample in a study of T-cell reconstitution after alpha-beta-depleted transplantation in children. A library of TCRbeta sequences, prepared with unique molecular identifiers, was generated. TCRdb passed the PCR reads through MiXCR, listing each CDR3 protein once. Here the sample spans 200,000 or so distinct CDR3 sequences, roughly 6% being singletons. Sequenced here: PBMCs, sampled before TCRalphabeta/CD19-depleted stem cell transplant. Receptors originate from a girl in the first two years of life with combined immunodeficiency, due to receive a stem cell transplant.

This clonotype was observed at least ten times. This chain connects TRBV6-5 to TRBJ2-1; possible D gene TRBD1, 6 bases. The CDR3 length is 14 residues. Germline V gene sequence: CDR1 MNHEY, CDR2 SVGAGI. V lost 6 bases to trimming and J lost 1 base, with 10 bases between them. The CDR3 coding sequence is TGTGCCAGCAGCATAGGACAGTCCTACAATGAGCAGTTCTTC. This translates into CASSIGQSYNEQFF.

This clonotype was seen at least ten times. The chain links TRBV4-1 to TRBJ2-4; D perhaps matches TRBD1 (5 bases). CDR3 length: 17 residues. The V gene's germline CDR1 is MGHRA and CDR2 YSYEKL. The germline V and J ends were trimmed by 0 bases and 3 bases, with 15 bases remaining between them. In nucleotides, the CDR3 is TGCGCCAGCAGCCAAGAGATGACGGACACGGGCAAAAACATTCAGTACTTC. It is translated as CASSQEMTDTGKNIQYF.

This clonotype was detected ten times or more. The CDR3 nucleotides are TGTGCCAGCAGTTACGTGGGCCGCGGACTAGCGGGGGCATCCGCCTACGAGCAGTACTTC. Amino acids: CASSYVGRGLAGASAYEQYF. The gene calls are TRBV6-2 or TRBV6-3 and TRBJ2-7, with 13 bases matching TRBD2. Germline V CDR1 and CDR2: MNHEY, SVGEGT. The CDR3 totals 20 residues. Trimming at V came to 2 bases and at J to 2 bases, leaving 15 bases not matched to a gene.

This clonotype was counted ten times or more. V and J are TRBV29-1 and TRBJ2-1, with D perhaps matching TRBD2 (6 bases). Germline CDR1 and CDR2: SQVTM and ANQGSEA. V was shortened by 7 bases and J by 5 bases, with 18 bases between the two germline ends. The CDR3 is made up of 14 amino acids. The DNA for the CDR3 is TGCAGCGCCGAACGGCTAGCGCTTAACAATGAGCAGTTCTTC. It specifies CSAERLALNNEQFF.

This clonotype was counted between two and nine times. J is TRBJ1-2 and V is TRBV10-3; D may be TRBD1 (6 bases). Per the germline V gene, CDR1 is ENHRY and CDR2 is SYGVKD. The CDR3 length is 15 residues. V lost 0 bases and J lost 3, with 11 bases in between. In nucleotides, the CDR3 is TGTGCCATCAGTGAGTCATCTGGGGGCGACTATGGCTACACCTTC. Its protein is CAISESSGGDYGYTF.

This clonotype has ten or more counts. The genes are TRBV20-1 and TRBJ2-7; 7 nucleotides align to TRBD2. The CDR3 has 10 residues. J was trimmed by 7 bases and V by 3 bases; bases with no gene match: 0. From germline, CDR1 is DFQATT and CDR2 SNEGSKA (reference sequence). The CDR3 coding sequence is TGCAGTGCTAGCGGGGGGGAGCAGTACTTC. Translated, it gives CSASGGEQYF.

This clonotype occurred a few times. CDR3 coding DNA: TGTGCCAGCAGCTTTCCGGCGGCGGGTTTTAACACCGGGGAGCTGTTTTTT. Translated: CASSFPAAGFNTGELFF. The V gene is TRBV7-2, the J gene TRBJ2-2; TRBD2 might be the D (5 bases). CDR1 SGHTA and CDR2 FQGNSA come from the germline V gene. The CDR3 contains 17 residues. The V end lost 3 bases, the J end lost 2 bases, and 16 bases lay between the germline ends.

In its sample, this clonotype was seen many times. This chain links TRBV11-2 with TRBJ2-1; D might be TRBD2 (6 bases). V lost 5 bases, J lost 6 bases, and 17 bases lay in between. This CDR3 is built from 15 residues. From germline, CDR1 is SGHAT and CDR2 FQNNGV. The CDR3 nucleotides are TGTGCCAGCAGCCCCATCCGGGACTTCCTCAATGAGCAGTTCTTC. Translating it yields CASSPIRDFLNEQFF.